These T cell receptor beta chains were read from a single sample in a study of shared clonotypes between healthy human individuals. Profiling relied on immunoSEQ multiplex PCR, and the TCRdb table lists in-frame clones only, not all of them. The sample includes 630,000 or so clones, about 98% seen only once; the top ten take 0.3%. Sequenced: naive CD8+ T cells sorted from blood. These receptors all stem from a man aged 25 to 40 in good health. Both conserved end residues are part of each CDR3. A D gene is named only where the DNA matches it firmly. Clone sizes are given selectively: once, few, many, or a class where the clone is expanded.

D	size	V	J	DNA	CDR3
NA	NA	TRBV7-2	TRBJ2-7	TGTGCCAGCAGCCCTGAGGGGTTTGGCAACGAGCAGTACTTC	CASSPEGFGNEQYF
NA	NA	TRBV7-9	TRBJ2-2	TGTGCCAGCAGCTTACTTAGGTTCGCGAACACCGGGGAGCTGTTTTTT	CASSLLRFANTGELFF
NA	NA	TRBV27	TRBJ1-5	TGTGCCAGCAGTTCGGGGGTCGGACAGCCCCAGCATTTT	CASSSGVGQPQHF
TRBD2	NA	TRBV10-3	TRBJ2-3	TGTGCCATCAACATCCTTTCATCGGGAGGGCCCGGGGATACGCAGTATTTT	CAINILSSGGPGDTQYF
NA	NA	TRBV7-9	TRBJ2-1	TGTGCCAGCAGCCCAGACGCCTCTAGGAACAATGAGCAGTTCTTC	CASSPDASRNNEQFF
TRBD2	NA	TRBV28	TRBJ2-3	TGTGCCAGCAGTTTTACGCCACCGGAGAGCGGGAGAGGGGGACTGGGCACAGATACGCAGTATTTT	CASSFTPPESGRGGLGTDTQYF
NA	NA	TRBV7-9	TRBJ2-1	TGTGCCAGCAGCTTAGTTAGACAGAGCTCCTACAATGAGCAGTTCTTC	CASSLVRQSSYNEQFF
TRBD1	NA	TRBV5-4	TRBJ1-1	TGTGCCAGCAGCTGGCCCGGGACAGCGAACACTGAAGCTTTCTTT	CASSWPGTANTEAFF
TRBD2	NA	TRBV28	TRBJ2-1	TGTGCCAGCGAGGGGAGCGGGAGGGAGTGGGAGCAGTTCTTC	CASEGSGREWEQFF
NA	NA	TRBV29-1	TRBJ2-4	TGCAGCGTTGAGGGGGTAGCGTCGAACATTCAGTACTTC	CSVEGVASNIQYF
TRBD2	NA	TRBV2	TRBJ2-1	TGTGCCAGCCTAATATCCCGACTAGCGGGTTCCTTCTCCTACAATGAGCAGTTCTTC	CASLISRLAGSFSYNEQFF
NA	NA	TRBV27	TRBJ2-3	TGTGCCAGCAGTCGCTTAGCGGATACGCAGTATTTT	CASSRLADTQYF
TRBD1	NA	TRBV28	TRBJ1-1	TGTGCCAGCAGTTTGGGCTCGGGACAGGAAGCTTTCTTT	CASSLGSGQEAFF
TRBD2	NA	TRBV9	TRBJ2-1	TGTGCCAGCAGCGTAGCGGGGACTATTGGCGAGCAGTTCTTC	CASSVAGTIGEQFF
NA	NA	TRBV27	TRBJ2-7	TGTGCCAGCAGTCAGGCTCGGGAGTGGAGCGAGCAGTACTTC	CASSQAREWSEQYF
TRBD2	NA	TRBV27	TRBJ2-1	TGTGCCAGCAGTACCCTAGCGGGAGGGCCCCATGAGCAGTTCTTC	CASSTLAGGPHEQFF
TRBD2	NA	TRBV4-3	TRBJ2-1	TGCGCCAGCAGCCAAGATCGTAGCGGGAGGGTAAACAATGAGCAGTTCTTC	CASSQDRSGRVNNEQFF
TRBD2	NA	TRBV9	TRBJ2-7	TGTGCCAGCAGCGTAGGGCGGGGGAGCTACGAGCAGTACTTC	CASSVGRGSYEQYF
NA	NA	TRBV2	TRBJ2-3	TGTGCCAGCCCCGAAGGAAGGAGTCCTCGGGATACGCAGTATTTT	CASPEGRSPRDTQYF
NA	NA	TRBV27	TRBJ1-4	TGTGCCAGCAGTCTAGGGGCAACTAATGAAAAACTGTTTTTT	CASSLGATNEKLFF
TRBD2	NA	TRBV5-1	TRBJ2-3	TGCGCCAGCAGCTTGGTTAGCGGGAGAGATACGCAGTATTTT	CASSLVSGRDTQYF
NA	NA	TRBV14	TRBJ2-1	TGTGCCAGCAGCGTCACAGGCCTAGGGAATGAGCAGTTCTTC	CASSVTGLGNEQFF
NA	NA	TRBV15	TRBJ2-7	TGTGCCACCAGCAGAGACCGGGACAACTACGAGCAGTACTTC	CATSRDRDNYEQYF
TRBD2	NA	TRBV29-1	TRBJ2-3	TGCAGCGTTGACCCCCTACTAGCGGGAGTTAGTAATACGCAGTATTTT	CSVDPLLAGVSNTQYF
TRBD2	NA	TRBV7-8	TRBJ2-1	TGTGCCAGCAGCTTAAGGGCTAGCGGCGCCTACAATGAGCAGTTCTTC	CASSLRASGAYNEQFF
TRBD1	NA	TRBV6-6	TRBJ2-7	TGTGCCAGCAGTTACCCGACAGGGGTGCCCCACGAGCAGTACTTC	CASSYPTGVPHEQYF
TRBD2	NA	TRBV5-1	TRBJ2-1	TGCGCCAGCAGCGGCATAGGACTAGCGGTATACAATGAGCAGTTCTTC	CASSGIGLAVYNEQFF
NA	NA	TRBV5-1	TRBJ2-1	TGCGCCAGCAGCCAAGGGACTGGCGGGAAGTACAATGAGCAGTTCTTC	CASSQGTGGKYNEQFF
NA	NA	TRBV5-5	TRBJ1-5	TGTGCCAGCAGCCCTGGGGCTTTCTCTGGCAATCAGCCCCAGCATTTT	CASSPGAFSGNQPQHF
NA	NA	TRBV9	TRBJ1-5	TGTGCCAGCAGCGCCGGGAGCGGTCAGCCCCAGCATTTT	CASSAGSGQPQHF
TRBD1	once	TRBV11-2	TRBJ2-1	TGTGCCAGCAGCAAGACCGGGACAGGCTACAATGAGCAGTTCTTC	CASSKTGTGYNEQFF
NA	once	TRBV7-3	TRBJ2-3	TGTGCCAGCAGCTTGGGGCCCGGCACAGATACGCAGTATTTT	CASSLGPGTDTQYF
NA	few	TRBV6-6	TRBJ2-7	TGTGCCAGCAGTTATGATAGCGGAAGGCTCTACGAGCAGTACTTC	CASSYDSGRLYEQYF
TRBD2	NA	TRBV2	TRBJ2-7	TGTGCCAGCGCACGAATTTTAGCGGGTGGGGATTGGGAGCAGTACTTC	CASARILAGGDWEQYF
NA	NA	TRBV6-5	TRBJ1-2	TGTGCCAGCAGTTTAGGACGGATAGGGGGCTATGGCTACACCTTC	CASSLGRIGGYGYTF
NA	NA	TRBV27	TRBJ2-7	TGTGCCAGCGGGGTTGGGGCCCACGAGCAGTACTTC	CASGVGAHEQYF
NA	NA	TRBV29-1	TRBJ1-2	TGCAGCGTTGAAGGTGGGGGCGAAGTTGTGTACACCTTC	CSVEGGGEVVYTF
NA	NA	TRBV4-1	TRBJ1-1	TGCGCCAGCAGCCAAGCCTCCGTGGCAGAAGCTTTCTTT	CASSQASVAEAFF
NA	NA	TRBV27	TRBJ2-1	TGTGCCAGCAGGGCCAGGGAGAGCTCCTACAATGAGCAGTTCTTC	CASRARESSYNEQFF
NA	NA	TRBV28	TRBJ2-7	TGTGCCAGCAAGTGGGTACAGGCCCACTACGAGCAGTACTTC	CASKWVQAHYEQYF